Listed here are 21 T cell receptor beta chains from one sample, sequenced in a study of T cells in Graves' hyperthyroidism and ophthalmopathy. RNA transcripts served as the template for amplifying TCR beta CDR3 regions. The study used the HTBI primer set for a first-round RT-PCR of the TCR CDR3. From the multiplex PCR reads, TCRdb called clonotypes with MiXCR, one entry per CDR3 protein. This table has about 640,000 distinct CDR3 sequences, more than 20% appearing once. Sequences were obtained from blood. Every receptor here comes from a man younger than 40 with Graves' ophthalmopathy.

The V call is TRBV6-9, the J call TRBJ1-1; D call uncertain. Germline lookup yields CDR1 MNHGY and CDR2 SVAAGI. The CDR3 has 13 residues. V was shortened by 3 bases and J by 8 bases, with 13 bases between the two germline ends. The CDR3 sequence: CASSYAPRREAFF. DNA for the CDR3: TGTGCCAGCAGTTACGCTCCCAGAAGGGAAGCTTTCTTT.

The chain links TRBV28 to TRBJ2-5, with 7 bases lining up with TRBD2. Germline CDR1 is MDHEN and CDR2 is SYDVKM. The CDR3 extends over 17 amino acids. V lost 3 bases, J lost 2 bases, and 12 bases stayed unmatched. The CDR3 reads CASSFSLSGGLQETQYF. The CDR3, as DNA: TGTGCCAGCAGTTTTTCATTATCGGGGGGATTACAAGAGACCCAGTACTTC.

This clonotype was seen ten or more times. For the CDR3, the DNA is TGTGCCAGCAGCTTAGTATGGGCAGGGAGGGACAATGAGCAGTTCTTC. This gives the protein CASSLVWAGRDNEQFF. V usage is TRBV7-9 and J usage is TRBJ2-1, with 7 positions matching TRBD2. Trimming removed 1 base from V and 5 bases from J; junction bases left unmatched: 8. The germline gives CDR1 SEHNR, CDR2 FQNEAQ (reference sequence). CDR3 length: 16 residues.

This clonotype turned up a few times. The chain joins TRBV19 to TRBJ2-3, with 7 bases lining up with TRBD2. CDR3 length: 15 residues. CDR1 LNHDA and CDR2 SQIVND come from the germline V gene (reference sequence). V was pared by 5 bases and J by 6 bases, with 11 bases of the junction left unmatched. CDR3 loop: CASSPGTTNRDTQYF. The CDR3 bases are TGTGCCAGTAGTCCCGGGACTACCAATCGGGATACGCAGTATTTT.

The V and J genes are TRBV7-2 and TRBJ2-5, with D possibly matching TRBD2 (6 bases). Germline CDR1 SGHTA, CDR2 FQGNSA. The CDR3 consists of 15 residues. The V and J ends lost 1 base and 2 bases respectively, with 11 bases between them. The CDR3 sequence is CASSLVLGGQETQYF. CDR3 nucleotides: TGTGCCAGCAGCTTAGTTCTCGGGGGACAAGAGACCCAGTACTTC. Together with reference TRBV7-2 and TRBJ2-5, the CDR3 gives the full variable domain: GAGVSQSPSNKVTEKGKDVELRCDPISGHTALYWYRQSLGQGLEFLIYFQGNSAPDKSGLPSDRFSAERTGGSVSTLTIQRTQQEDSAVYLCASSLVLGGQETQYFGPGTRLLVL.

This clonotype was found a few times. The chain uses TRBV18 and TRBJ1-1; 11 nucleotides line up with TRBD1. V lost 3 bases to trimming and J lost 3 bases; unmatched junction nucleotides: 6. The germline CDR1 and CDR2 sequences are KGHSH and LQKENI. The CDR3 is 16 residues long. Here the CDR3 DNA reads TGTGCCAGCTCACCCCGGGACAGGGGGGAGTACACTGAAGCTTTCTTT. Its translation: CASSPRDRGEYTEAFF.

This clonotype was seen a handful of times. This chain connects TRBV9 to TRBJ1-2; tentatively, D is TRBD1 (6 bases). This CDR3 comprises 16 residues. V lost 3 bases, J lost 2 bases, and 17 bases lay in between. Germline CDR1 reads SGDLS; CDR2 reads YYNGEE. The CDR3 DNA reads as TGTGCCAGCAGCGCCCGACAGGCGTCGCTAAACTATGGCTACACCTTC. Protein product: CASSARQASLNYGYTF.

This clonotype was recorded many times. Written as DNA, the CDR3 is TGTGCCAGCATTTCGAGAAACGAGCAGTACTTC. Residues: CASISRNEQYF. The chain employs TRBV2 and TRBJ2-7; D unresolved. V dropped 7 bases and J dropped 5 bases, with 9 bases sitting between them. This CDR3 comprises 11 residues. Germline lookup yields CDR1 SNHLY and CDR2 FYNNEI.

This clonotype was recorded at least ten times. The rearrangement links TRBV19 to TRBJ2-2, with 15 bases identical to TRBD2. Germline lookup yields CDR1 LNHDA and CDR2 SQIVND (reference sequence). Trimming at V came to 8 bases and at J to 1 base, leaving 14 bases not matched to a gene. The CDR3 runs to 20 residues. CDR3 sequence: CASQGGSWTSGRVNTGELFF. CDR3 nucleotide sequence: TGTGCCAGTCAAGGGGGATCCTGGACTAGCGGGAGGGTGAACACCGGGGAGCTGTTTTTT. Full variable domain (missing parts from reference TRBV19 and TRBJ2-2): DGGITQSPKYLFRKEGQNVTLSCEQNLNHDAMYWYRQDPGQGLRLIYYSQIVNDFQKGDIAEGYSVSREKKESFPLTVTSAQKNPTAFYLCASQGGSWTSGRVNTGELFFGEGSRLTVL.

This clonotype has more than one count but fewer than ten. V gene TRBV12-3 or TRBV12-4 combines with J gene TRBJ2-7, with TRBD2 matching 10 bases. The CDR3 runs 15 residues. Trimming cost V 3 bases and J 3 bases; bases outside gene matches: 5. The CDR3 DNA is TGTGCCAGCAGTTTCCTAGCGGGAGAAAGCTACGAGCAGTACTTC. As protein: CASSFLAGESYEQYF.

The count of this clonotype is one. The CDR3 reads CASSLTTYRGRRSYEQYF. The CDR3 DNA reads as TGTGCCAGCAGCCTAACCACGTACAGGGGGCGGCGGTCCTACGAGCAGTACTTC. The J gene is TRBJ2-7, the V gene TRBV4-2; 9 bases line up with TRBD1. V shed 4 bases and J 1 base; nucleotides not matched to a gene: 14. Looked up from germline, CDR1 is LGHNA and CDR2 is YNFKEQ. The CDR3 length is 18 residues.

This sequence joins TRBV27 and TRBJ2-3; no definite D call. The CDR3 is 14 residues long. Trimming removed 0 bases from V and 3 bases from J, with 7 bases in between. Germline lookup yields CDR1 MNHEY and CDR2 SMNVEV (reference sequence). The CDR3 DNA is TGTGCCAGCAGTTTATCATTCGTAACAGATACGCAGTATTTT. As protein: CASSLSFVTDTQYF.

V is TRBV7-8 and J is TRBJ2-1; no clear D. The CDR3 has 16 residues. Per germline, CDR1 SGHVS and CDR2 FQNEAQ. Trimming took 5 bases from V and 0 from J, leaving 14 bases between them. CDR3 protein: CASSQTAPSSYNEQFF. CDR3 in DNA: TGTGCCAGCAGCCAAACTGCCCCGAGCTCCTACAATGAGCAGTTCTTC. The full variable domain, with the rest looked up from reference TRBV7-8 and TRBJ2-1, is GAGVSQSPRYKVAKRGQDVALRCDPISGHVSLFWYQQALGQGPEFLTYFQNEAQLDKSGLPSDRFFAERPEGSVSTLKIQRTQQEDSAVYLCASSQTAPSSYNEQFFGPGTRLTVL.

CDR3 sequence: CASSTARIQETQYF. Written as DNA, the CDR3 is TGTGCCAGCAGCACCGCCCGGATTCAAGAGACCCAGTACTTC. The chain recombines TRBV7-2 with TRBJ2-5, with D uncertain. This CDR3 is built from 14 residues. Looked up from germline, CDR1 is SGHTA and CDR2 is FQGNSA. Trimming pared 5 bases from V and 2 bases from J, leaving 12 bases between. Variable domain in full (rest from reference TRBV7-2 and TRBJ2-5): GAGVSQSPSNKVTEKGKDVELRCDPISGHTALYWYRQSLGQGLEFLIYFQGNSAPDKSGLPSDRFSAERTGGSVSTLTIQRTQQEDSAVYLCASSTARIQETQYFGPGTRLLVL.

CDR3 loop: CATSPRSSTYNEQFF. Written as DNA, the CDR3 is TGTGCCACCAGCCCCAGGAGCAGTACCTACAATGAGCAGTTCTTC. The chain has TRBV15 and TRBJ2-1; unclear D gene. Germline V lookup: CDR1 LNHNV, CDR2 YYDKDF (reference sequence). The V gene lost 5 bases and the J gene lost 2 bases, with 13 bases spanning the gap. This CDR3 spans 15 amino acids.

This clonotype has more than one count but fewer than ten. The chain joins TRBV6-1 to TRBJ2-1; TRBD2 aligns across 10 bases. With V trimmed by 7 bases and J by 12 bases, 9 bases remained unmatched. Germline V gives CDR1 MNHNS, CDR2 SASEGT. The CDR3 is made up of 13 amino acids. CDR3 in DNA: TGTGCCAGCAAGCGGGAGGGCCTACATGGGCAGTTCTTC. Translation: CASKREGLHGQFF.

This clonotype was found many times. The chain combines TRBV12-3 or TRBV12-4 with TRBJ2-1; 11 bases map to TRBD2. This CDR3 is built from 15 residues. Germline trimming cut 4 bases from V and 6 bases from J; bases unmatched to any gene: 5. The CDR3 DNA is TGTGCCAGCAGTTCGACTAGCGGGGCCCTCAATGAGCAGTTCTTC. This encodes CASSSTSGALNEQFF.

This clonotype appeared a few times. The V call is TRBV4-3, the J call TRBJ2-2, with TRBD1 as a possible D gene (5 bases). V was clipped by 0 bases and J by 1 base, with 12 bases between them. The CDR3 length is 17 residues. Germline V gene sequence: CDR1 LGHNA, CDR2 YSLEER. CDR3 sequence (DNA): TGCGCCAGCAGCCAAGATACCCAGGGCGGGAACACCGGGGAGCTGTTTTTT. Protein: CASSQDTQGGNTGELFF.

V usage is TRBV6-1 and J usage is TRBJ2-2; 11 bases fit TRBD2. Germline V gene sequence: CDR1 MNHNS, CDR2 SASEGT. This CDR3 is 17 amino acids long. V lost 5 bases, J lost 0 bases, and 5 bases stayed unmatched. The CDR3 here is CASSLFSGRANTGELFF. CDR3 DNA sequence: TGTGCCAGCAGTCTTTTTAGCGGGAGGGCGAACACCGGGGAGCTGTTTTTT.

V gene TRBV4-1 combines with J gene TRBJ2-7; 8 bases match TRBD2. CDR1 and CDR2 (germline): MGHRA, YSYEKL. V dropped 4 bases and J dropped 2; count of bases not matched to a gene: 10. There are 16 residues in the CDR3. CDR3 coding DNA: TGCGCCAGCAGCCCGACCACTAGCGGCCCTGCCTACGAGCAGTACTTC. It codes for CASSPTTSGPAYEQYF.

There are a few counts of this clonotype. The rearrangement links TRBV30 to TRBJ1-2; 7 bases are a match to TRBD1. CDR1 is GTSNPN and CDR2 is SVGIG in the germline V gene (reference sequence). The CDR3 has 12 amino acids. Trimming took 5 bases from V and 8 from J; bases not matched to a gene: 8. The CDR3 region has the DNA TGTGCCTGGGAAACAGGGGCAGGGGGCTACACCTTC. This gives the protein CAWETGAGGYTF.